Listed below are T cell receptor beta chains from one sample, sequenced in a study of cytomegalovirus exposure and HLA in healthy donors. The data were produced by immunoSEQ multiplex PCR, yet TCRdb's version contains in-frame clones alone and is incomplete. The table records approximately 110,000 clones, about two thirds of them present only once. The sequenced material came from PBMCs. Source of these receptors: a young man in good health and CMV-seropositive. CDR3s include the opening cysteine and the closing phenylalanine or tryptophan. The D gene is left open where the match is weak. The size of a clone is reported for some rows only, either as once, few or many, or as a class for expanded clones.

v_call: TRBV7-6
j_call: TRBJ2-2
cdr3_length: 18
d_call: TRBD1
clone_size: NA
cdr3_nt: TGTGCCAGCAGCTTAACAGGGGTCGTGAAACCGAACACCGGGGAGCTGTTTTTT
cdr3_aa: CASSLTGVVKPNTGELFF

v_call: TRBV27
j_call: TRBJ2-1
cdr3_length: 11
d_call: NA
clone_size: once
cdr3_nt: TGTGCCAGCAGTTTCCGCAATGAGCAGTTCTTC
cdr3_aa: CASSFRNEQFF

v_call: TRBV5-8
j_call: TRBJ2-1
cdr3_length: 16
d_call: NA
clone_size: few
cdr3_nt: TGTGCCAGCAGCTTAAGAGCCCCCCTTTTATACAATGAGCAGTTCTTC
cdr3_aa: CASSLRAPLLYNEQFF

v_call: TRBV2
j_call: TRBJ1-2
cdr3_length: 14
d_call: NA
clone_size: NA
cdr3_nt: TGTGCCAGCAGTGAGAGCAGGAGCGGTTATGGCTACACCTTC
cdr3_aa: CASSESRSGYGYTF

v_call: TRBV7-8
j_call: TRBJ1-1
cdr3_length: 16
d_call: NA
clone_size: once
cdr3_nt: TGTGCCAGCAGCTTAGTGCCGCGGGGCTTGGGCACTGAAGCTTTCTTT
cdr3_aa: CASSLVPRGLGTEAFF

v_call: TRBV28
j_call: TRBJ2-1
cdr3_length: 11
d_call: NA
clone_size: NA
cdr3_nt: TGTGCCAGCAGTTTGGGGGGTGAGCAGTTCTTC
cdr3_aa: CASSLGGEQFF

v_call: TRBV9
j_call: TRBJ2-5
cdr3_length: 15
d_call: NA
clone_size: NA
cdr3_nt: TGTGCCAGCAGCCCCTGGTACAGGGTACCGGAGACCCAGTACTTC
cdr3_aa: CASSPWYRVPETQYF

v_call: TRBV6-5
j_call: TRBJ1-1
cdr3_length: 14
d_call: TRBD1
clone_size: NA
cdr3_nt: TGTGCCAGCAGTTACCGCGACAGGGGCACTGAAGCTTTCTTT
cdr3_aa: CASSYRDRGTEAFF

v_call: TRBV18
j_call: TRBJ1-1
cdr3_length: 15
d_call: NA
clone_size: NA
cdr3_nt: TGTGCCAGCTCACCGGCCACCCCCGGGGGGACTGAAGCTTTCTTT
cdr3_aa: CASSPATPGGTEAFF

v_call: TRBV7-2
j_call: TRBJ1-3
cdr3_length: 13
d_call: NA
clone_size: NA
cdr3_nt: TGTGCCAGCAGCACGACAGCCGGTAACACCATATATTTT
cdr3_aa: CASSTTAGNTIYF

v_call: TRBV9
j_call: TRBJ1-1
cdr3_length: 13
d_call: NA
clone_size: NA
cdr3_nt: TGTGCCAGCAGCGTAGTATCAGGGGCTGAAGCTTTCTTT
cdr3_aa: CASSVVSGAEAFF

v_call: TRBV15
j_call: TRBJ1-6
cdr3_length: 15
d_call: TRBD1
clone_size: NA
cdr3_nt: TGTGCCACCAGCAGAAGACAGGGGAGTAATTCACCCCTCCACTTT
cdr3_aa: CATSRRQGSNSPLHF

v_call: TRBV7-2
j_call: TRBJ1-3
cdr3_length: 14
d_call: NA
clone_size: NA
cdr3_nt: TGTGCCAGCAGCTTAGAACAGGGTGGAAACACCATATATTTT
cdr3_aa: CASSLEQGGNTIYF

v_call: TRBV4-1
j_call: TRBJ2-1
cdr3_length: 15
d_call: NA
clone_size: NA
cdr3_nt: TGCGCCAGCAGCCAAGATAGGAGACTTTACAATGAGCAGTTCTTC
cdr3_aa: CASSQDRRLYNEQFF

v_call: TRBV2
j_call: TRBJ1-2
cdr3_length: 13
d_call: TRBD1
clone_size: once
cdr3_nt: TGTGCCAGCATCCCAGGGACAGGGGATGGCTACACCTTC
cdr3_aa: CASIPGTGDGYTF

v_call: TRBV19
j_call: TRBJ1-1
cdr3_length: 17
d_call: NA
clone_size: once
cdr3_nt: TGTGCCAGTAGTAAGCTATTTAGTCATGACAGAGGAACTGAAGCTTTCTTT
cdr3_aa: CASSKLFSHDRGTEAFF

v_call: TRBV7-3
j_call: TRBJ1-2
cdr3_length: 13
d_call: NA
clone_size: NA
cdr3_nt: TGTGCCAGCAGCTTTACAGGGTCCGGTGGCTACACCTTC
cdr3_aa: CASSFTGSGGYTF

v_call: TRBV18
j_call: TRBJ2-2
cdr3_length: 17
d_call: TRBD2
clone_size: NA
cdr3_nt: TGTGCCAGCTCACTTACGGGAGCGGGGGCCAACACCGGGGAGCTGTTTTTT
cdr3_aa: CASSLTGAGANTGELFF

v_call: TRBV9
j_call: TRBJ2-1
cdr3_length: 16
d_call: NA
clone_size: NA
cdr3_nt: TGTGCCAGCACCATCACTGGGGGCGGTGGTTACAATGAGCAGTTCTTC
cdr3_aa: CASTITGGGGYNEQFF

v_call: TRBV9
j_call: TRBJ1-2
cdr3_length: 15
d_call: NA
clone_size: NA
cdr3_nt: TGTGCCAGCAGCGCCTCGGCAGGGTGGAACTATGGCTACACCTTC
cdr3_aa: CASSASAGWNYGYTF

v_call: TRBV9
j_call: TRBJ1-6
cdr3_length: 12
d_call: NA
clone_size: few
cdr3_nt: TGTGCCAGCAGCGTAGGCGGTTCACCCCTCCACTTT
cdr3_aa: CASSVGGSPLHF

v_call: TRBV4-3
j_call: TRBJ2-3
cdr3_length: 20
d_call: TRBD2
clone_size: NA
cdr3_nt: TGCGCCAGCAGCCAAGATCGGGCTAGCGGGAAGAGGTCAGACACAGATACGCAGTATTTT
cdr3_aa: CASSQDRASGKRSDTDTQYF

v_call: TRBV7-2
j_call: TRBJ1-3
cdr3_length: 16
d_call: TRBD1
clone_size: NA
cdr3_nt: TGTGCCAGCAGCTTCCAGGGGGGCAGGGCAGGAAACACCATATATTTT
cdr3_aa: CASSFQGGRAGNTIYF

v_call: TRBV5-4
j_call: TRBJ2-3
cdr3_length: 18
d_call: TRBD2
clone_size: NA
cdr3_nt: TGTGCCAGCAGCTCCGATCTAGCGGGAAGCACTAGCACAGATACGCAGTATTTT
cdr3_aa: CASSSDLAGSTSTDTQYF

v_call: TRBV19
j_call: TRBJ1-6
cdr3_length: 14
d_call: TRBD1
clone_size: NA
cdr3_nt: TGTGCCAGTAGTTACAGGGGGCGAGGCTCACCCCTCCACTTT
cdr3_aa: CASSYRGRGSPLHF

v_call: TRBV5-1
j_call: TRBJ2-3
cdr3_length: 14
d_call: NA
clone_size: NA
cdr3_nt: TGCGCCAGCAGCTTTGGGACTCAGTCAGATACGCAGTATTTT
cdr3_aa: CASSFGTQSDTQYF

v_call: TRBV7-8
j_call: TRBJ2-1
cdr3_length: 15
d_call: TRBD2
clone_size: NA
cdr3_nt: TGTGCCAGCAGCTTAGTAGCGGGGACTTACAATGAGCAGTTCTTC
cdr3_aa: CASSLVAGTYNEQFF

v_call: TRBV29-1
j_call: TRBJ2-3
cdr3_length: 14
d_call: NA
clone_size: NA
cdr3_nt: TGCAGCGTTGAAGAAGGTCAGGGATCGGATACGCAGTATTTT
cdr3_aa: CSVEEGQGSDTQYF

v_call: TRBV30
j_call: TRBJ1-3
cdr3_length: 18
d_call: TRBD1
clone_size: NA
cdr3_nt: TGTGCCTGGAGTACTGGACAGGGGGCGATTCTGCGTGGAAACACCATATATTTT
cdr3_aa: CAWSTGQGAILRGNTIYF

v_call: TRBV5-1
j_call: TRBJ2-2
cdr3_length: 16
d_call: NA
clone_size: NA
cdr3_nt: TGCGCCAGCCACCCCCTGGCAGGGCCGAACACCGGGGAGCTGTTTTTT
cdr3_aa: CASHPLAGPNTGELFF

v_call: TRBV12-5
j_call: TRBJ2-3
cdr3_length: 16
d_call: NA
clone_size: NA
cdr3_nt: TGTGCTAGTCTTTCCGCGCTTAGCGGCAGCACAGATACGCAGTATTTT
cdr3_aa: CASLSALSGSTDTQYF

v_call: TRBV29-1
j_call: TRBJ2-2
cdr3_length: 15
d_call: TRBD1
clone_size: NA
cdr3_nt: TGCAGCGTTGAAGGGGACAGGGGGCGTACCGGGGAGCTGTTTTTT
cdr3_aa: CSVEGDRGRTGELFF

v_call: TRBV11-3
j_call: TRBJ2-3
cdr3_length: 16
d_call: NA
clone_size: once
cdr3_nt: TGTGCCAGCAGTCCCCGGCTAGGACAAGGCTGGGATACGCAGTATTTT
cdr3_aa: CASSPRLGQGWDTQYF

v_call: TRBV6-5
j_call: TRBJ2-1
cdr3_length: 15
d_call: TRBD2
clone_size: NA
cdr3_nt: TGTGCCAGCAGTTATGGAGGACTAGCTGACCATGAGCAGTTCTTC
cdr3_aa: CASSYGGLADHEQFF

v_call: TRBV19
j_call: TRBJ1-6
cdr3_length: 15
d_call: NA
clone_size: few
cdr3_nt: TGTGCCAGTAGTATTCGAGGTCGGGATAATTCACCCCTCCACTTT
cdr3_aa: CASSIRGRDNSPLHF

v_call: TRBV7-9
j_call: TRBJ2-1
cdr3_length: 14
d_call: NA
clone_size: NA
cdr3_nt: TGTGCCAGCAGTCCGGAGGACTCCTACAATGAGCAGTTCTTC
cdr3_aa: CASSPEDSYNEQFF

v_call: TRBV7-3
j_call: TRBJ2-7
cdr3_length: 12
d_call: TRBD1
clone_size: few
cdr3_nt: TGTGCCAGCAGCCCGACAGGGGGCGAGCAGTACTTC
cdr3_aa: CASSPTGGEQYF

v_call: TRBV29-1
j_call: TRBJ1-4
cdr3_length: 13
d_call: TRBD1
clone_size: few
cdr3_nt: TGCAGCGTGGCACAGGGGGCGATGGAAAAACTGTTTTTT
cdr3_aa: CSVAQGAMEKLFF

v_call: TRBV6-5
j_call: TRBJ1-5
cdr3_length: 14
d_call: TRBD1
clone_size: once
cdr3_nt: TGTGCCAGCAGAGACAGGGAGAGGGATCAGCCCCAGCATTTT
cdr3_aa: CASRDRERDQPQHF

v_call: TRBV7-3
j_call: TRBJ2-3
cdr3_length: 14
d_call: TRBD1
clone_size: NA
cdr3_nt: TGTGCCAGCAGCTTCAGGGGGCGTACAGATACGCAGTATTTT
cdr3_aa: CASSFRGRTDTQYF

v_call: TRBV14
j_call: TRBJ2-3
cdr3_length: 13
d_call: NA
clone_size: few
cdr3_nt: TGTGCCAGCAGCCGGCTAGGCACAGATACGCAGTATTTT
cdr3_aa: CASSRLGTDTQYF

v_call: TRBV28
j_call: TRBJ2-2
cdr3_length: 15
d_call: TRBD1
clone_size: medium-sized
cdr3_nt: TGTGCCAGCAGTTTATCTGGGACAGGGGGCGGGGAGCTGTTTTTT
cdr3_aa: CASSLSGTGGGELFF

v_call: TRBV6-4
j_call: TRBJ2-1
cdr3_length: 14
d_call: TRBD1
clone_size: NA
cdr3_nt: TGTGCCAGCAGTGACGGACAGGTTCTTGATGAGCAGTTCTTC
cdr3_aa: CASSDGQVLDEQFF

v_call: TRBV19
j_call: TRBJ2-1
cdr3_length: 15
d_call: TRBD1
clone_size: NA
cdr3_nt: TGTGCCAGTAGTATAACCGGGACAGGGTACAATGAGCAGTTCTTC
cdr3_aa: CASSITGTGYNEQFF

v_call: TRBV30
j_call: TRBJ2-7
cdr3_length: 15
d_call: NA
clone_size: once
cdr3_nt: TGTGCCTGGAGTGAACAGGGAAGGAAGACCTACGAGCAGTACTTC
cdr3_aa: CAWSEQGRKTYEQYF

v_call: TRBV7-6
j_call: TRBJ1-5
cdr3_length: 15
d_call: TRBD1
clone_size: few
cdr3_nt: TGTGCCAGCAGCCTAGGGACAGGGGCCCGTCAGCCCCAGCATTTT
cdr3_aa: CASSLGTGARQPQHF

v_call: TRBV7-9
j_call: TRBJ1-3
cdr3_length: 17
d_call: NA
clone_size: NA
cdr3_nt: TGTGCCAGCGTCGATCCGAACAGGGTATCCTCTGGAAACACCATATATTTT
cdr3_aa: CASVDPNRVSSGNTIYF

v_call: TRBV2
j_call: TRBJ2-1
cdr3_length: 15
d_call: NA
clone_size: NA
cdr3_nt: TGTGCCAGCAGCCCCGTCGGGAGTGGAGACAATGAGCAGTTCTTC
cdr3_aa: CASSPVGSGDNEQFF

v_call: TRBV29-1
j_call: TRBJ1-2
cdr3_length: 13
d_call: TRBD1
clone_size: NA
cdr3_nt: TGCAGCGTTGAAGGGACAGGGGCGGCGGGCTACACCTTC
cdr3_aa: CSVEGTGAAGYTF

v_call: TRBV30
j_call: TRBJ1-2
cdr3_length: 13
d_call: NA
clone_size: NA
cdr3_nt: TGTGCCTGGACAGGAGGGGTTGGCTATGGCTACACCTTC
cdr3_aa: CAWTGGVGYGYTF

v_call: TRBV18
j_call: TRBJ1-1
cdr3_length: 13
d_call: NA
clone_size: NA
cdr3_nt: TGTGCCAGCTCACTACCAGGGGTTACTGAAGCTTTCTTT
cdr3_aa: CASSLPGVTEAFF

v_call: TRBV10-3
j_call: TRBJ2-2
cdr3_length: 15
d_call: NA
clone_size: NA
cdr3_nt: TGTGCCATCAGGGCGGAAGGCGTGGGCACCGGGGAGCTGTTTTTT
cdr3_aa: CAIRAEGVGTGELFF

v_call: TRBV5-5
j_call: TRBJ1-2
cdr3_length: 16
d_call: TRBD1
clone_size: NA
cdr3_nt: TGTGCCAGCAGCTTGGAAGGATACAGGGGGCCGTCTGGCTACACCTTC
cdr3_aa: CASSLEGYRGPSGYTF